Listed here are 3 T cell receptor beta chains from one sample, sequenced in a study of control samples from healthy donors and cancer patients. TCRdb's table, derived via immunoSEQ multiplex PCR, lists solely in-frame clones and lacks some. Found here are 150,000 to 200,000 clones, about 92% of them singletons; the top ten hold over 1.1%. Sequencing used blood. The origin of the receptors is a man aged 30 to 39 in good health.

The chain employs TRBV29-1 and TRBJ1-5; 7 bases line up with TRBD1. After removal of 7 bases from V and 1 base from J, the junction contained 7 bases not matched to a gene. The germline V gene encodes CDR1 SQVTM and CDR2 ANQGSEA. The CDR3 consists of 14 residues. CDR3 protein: CSASQGRSNQPQHF. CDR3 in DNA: TGCAGCGCCTCACAGGGGCGAAGCAATCAGCCCCAGCATTTT.

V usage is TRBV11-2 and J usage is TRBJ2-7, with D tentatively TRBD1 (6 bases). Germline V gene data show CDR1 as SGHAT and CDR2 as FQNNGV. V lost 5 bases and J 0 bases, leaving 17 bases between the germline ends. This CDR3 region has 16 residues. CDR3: CASSPFPGQSSYEQYF. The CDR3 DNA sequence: TGTGCCAGCAGCCCGTTCCCGGGACAAAGCTCCTACGAGCAGTACTTC.

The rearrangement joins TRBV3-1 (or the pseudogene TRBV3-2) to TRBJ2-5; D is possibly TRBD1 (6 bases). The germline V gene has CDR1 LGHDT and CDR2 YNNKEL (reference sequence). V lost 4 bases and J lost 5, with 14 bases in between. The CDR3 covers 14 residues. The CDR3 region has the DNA TGTGCCAGCAGCCCGGGACCGAGGGGGGAGACCCAGTACTTC. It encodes CASSPGPRGETQYF.